Sequencing of this TCR beta chain was carried out in a study of cytomegalovirus exposure and HLA in healthy donors. A multiplex PCR was run with 60 Vbeta primers and 13 Jbeta primers. Here immunoSEQ multiplex PCR was the method, and the copy in TCRdb shows in-frame clones only, minus some. This table has around 100,000 clones, around three quarters appearing once. Germline-derived CDR1 and CDR2 are MNHEY and SMNVEV (reference sequence). Trimming took 6 bases from V and 8 from J; bases not matched to a gene: 7. The CDR3 has 13 amino acids. The TCR sequence derives from a middle-aged man in good health and CMV-seropositive. This chain uses TRBV27 with TRBJ2-1; TRBD2 matches 7 bases. The specimen sequenced was PBMCs. The CDR3 bases are TGTGCCAGCAGGCTTAATGGGGGGGATGAGCAGTTCTTC. Translating gives CASRLNGGDEQFF.